A selection of T cell receptor beta chains follows, all from one sample in a study of cytomegalovirus exposure and HLA in healthy donors. Clones were read by immunoSEQ multiplex PCR, and TCRdb kept only the in-frame ones, dropping some. The profile shows 120,000 or so clones, 80% to 85% of them singletons. What was sequenced was PBMCs. Receptors were obtained from a woman aged 35 to 49 in good health and CMV-seronegative. Both conserved end residues are part of each CDR3. A D gene is named only where the DNA matches it firmly. Clone size, where shown, is once, few, many, or a class for clones that have expanded.

length | D | size | J | V | DNA | CDR3
17 | NA | NA | TRBJ2-3 | TRBV10-1 | TGCGCCAGCAGTGAGTCGACGGCGGGGGCTGGCACAGATACGCAGTATTTT | CASSESTAGAGTDTQYF
22 | TRBD2 | NA | TRBJ2-3 | TRBV15 | TGTGCCACCAGCAGAGATCGGTGGGGACAGGTTAGCGGGAGGGCGAGGACAGATACGCAGTATTTT | CATSRDRWGQVSGRARTDTQYF
17 | TRBD1 | few | TRBJ1-6 | TRBV18 | TGTGCCAGCTCACCGGACAGGGAAACTTCATATAATTCACCCCTCCACTTT | CASSPDRETSYNSPLHF
15 | NA | NA | TRBJ2-1 | TRBV7-9 | TGTGCCAGCAGCTTAGCGGGAGGCCACTACAATGAGCAGTTCTTC | CASSLAGGHYNEQFF
13 | NA | few | TRBJ1-1 | TRBV4-1 | TGCGCCAGCAGCCAAGGGCCGGAGGTCGAGGCTTTCTTT | CASSQGPEVEAFF
15 | TRBD2 | NA | TRBJ2-1 | TRBV7-9 | TGTGCCAGCAGCTTTTTAGCGGGGAGACTCAATGAGCAGTTCTTC | CASSFLAGRLNEQFF
14 | TRBD1 | NA | TRBJ2-7 | TRBV11-3 | TGTGCCAGCAGCCCTCAGACAGGGTCCCACGAGCAGTACTTC | CASSPQTGSHEQYF
14 | NA | NA | TRBJ2-2 | TRBV25-1 | TGTGCCACAAGCCCCCGGAGTAGAGCCGGGGAGCTGTTTTTT | CATSPRSRAGELFF
15 | NA | NA | TRBJ1-2 | TRBV6-4 | TGTGCCAGCAGTGAAGAATGGCAGGGCCCCTATGGCTACACCTTC | CASSEEWQGPYGYTF
14 | NA | NA | TRBJ1-5 | TRBV5-1 | TGCGCCAGCAGCCCTTCGGGGGGGAATCAGCCCCAGCATTTT | CASSPSGGNQPQHF
16 | TRBD2 | NA | TRBJ2-1 | TRBV11-1 | TGTGCCAGCAGCCCAGGGGGGACTAGCGGGTACAATGAGCAGTTCTTC | CASSPGGTSGYNEQFF
15 | TRBD2 | NA | TRBJ2-7 | TRBV27 | TGTGCCAGCAGTTCGGAGACAGGGACTAGCGACGAGCAGTACTTC | CASSSETGTSDEQYF
21 | TRBD1 | NA | TRBJ1-6 | TRBV7-7 | TGTGCCAGCAGCTTAACCGGGCGGGACAGGGGTTTCAGCTCCTATAATTCACCCCTCCACTTT | CASSLTGRDRGFSSYNSPLHF
15 | TRBD1 | NA | TRBJ2-1 | TRBV19 | TGTGCCAGTAGTCCATCCTGGGACAGGCGAAATGAGCAGTTCTTC | CASSPSWDRRNEQFF
13 | NA | few | TRBJ2-6 | TRBV29-1 | TGCAGCGTTAGCCGTAAAGGGGCCAACGTCCTGACTTTC | CSVSRKGANVLTF
15 | NA | NA | TRBJ2-3 | TRBV5-1 | TGCGCCAGCAGCTTGACTCCTACTAGCACAGATACGCAGTATTTT | CASSLTPTSTDTQYF
16 | TRBD1 | NA | TRBJ2-3 | TRBV6-5 | TGTGCCAGCAGTTACACGGACAGGGGTTCTACAGATACGCAGTATTTT | CASSYTDRGSTDTQYF
11 | NA | NA | TRBJ1-5 | TRBV28 | TGTGCCAGCAGTACCCGGCAGCCCCAGCATTTT | CASSTRQPQHF
13 | NA | NA | TRBJ2-7 | TRBV6-5 | TGTGCCAGCAGTTATTCGAGCTCCTACGAGCAGTACTTC | CASSYSSSYEQYF
13 | TRBD1 | few | TRBJ2-7 | TRBV2 | TGTGCCAGCAGGGACGGGACAGCCTACGAGCAGTACTTC | CASRDGTAYEQYF
11 | NA | NA | TRBJ1-4 | TRBV6-6 | TGTGCCAGCAGTTACAGCGAAAAACTGTTTTTT | CASSYSEKLFF
14 | TRBD2 | NA | TRBJ2-7 | TRBV6-1 | TGTGCCAGCAGTGACGCTAGCGGGAGGTGGGAGCAGTACTTC | CASSDASGRWEQYF